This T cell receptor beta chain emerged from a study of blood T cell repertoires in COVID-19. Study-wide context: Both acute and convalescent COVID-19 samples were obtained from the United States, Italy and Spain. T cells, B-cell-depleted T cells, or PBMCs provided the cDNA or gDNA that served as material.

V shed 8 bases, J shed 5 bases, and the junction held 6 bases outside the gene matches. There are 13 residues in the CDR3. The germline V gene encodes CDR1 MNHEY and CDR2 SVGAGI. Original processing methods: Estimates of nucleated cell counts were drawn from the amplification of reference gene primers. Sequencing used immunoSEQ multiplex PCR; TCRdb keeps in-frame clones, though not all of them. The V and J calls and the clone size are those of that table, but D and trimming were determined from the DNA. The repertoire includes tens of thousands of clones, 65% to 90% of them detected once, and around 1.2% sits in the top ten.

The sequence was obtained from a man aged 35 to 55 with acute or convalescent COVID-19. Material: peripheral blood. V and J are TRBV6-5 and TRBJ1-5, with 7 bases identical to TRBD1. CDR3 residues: CASSQGWDQPQHF. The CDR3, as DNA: TGTGCCAGCTCACAGGGGTGGGATCAGCCCCAGCATTTT.